This TCR beta chain was retrieved from a study of T-cell memory formation after mild COVID-19. TCRdb fed the 5' RACE reads into MiXCR, producing one record per CDR3 protein. Of about 340,000 distinct CDR3 sequences in the sample, 20% to 25% were seen once. The V gene lost 4 bases and the J gene lost 0 bases, with 13 bases spanning the gap. Germline CDR1 MGHRA, CDR2 YSYEKL. This CDR3 region has 16 residues. The sample consisted of PBMCs or a T cell subset sorted from them (not recorded which). The receptor comes from a man between 18 and 35 years old who had mild COVID-19 (a few samples of this study predate the infection). Cell type and time point are not known. The chain joins TRBV4-1 to TRBJ1-3; maybe TRBD1 (6 bases). CDR3 in DNA: TGCGCCAGCAGCCTTCGGACAGTCCCCTCTGGAAACACCATATATTTT. Amino acids: CASSLRTVPSGNTIYF.